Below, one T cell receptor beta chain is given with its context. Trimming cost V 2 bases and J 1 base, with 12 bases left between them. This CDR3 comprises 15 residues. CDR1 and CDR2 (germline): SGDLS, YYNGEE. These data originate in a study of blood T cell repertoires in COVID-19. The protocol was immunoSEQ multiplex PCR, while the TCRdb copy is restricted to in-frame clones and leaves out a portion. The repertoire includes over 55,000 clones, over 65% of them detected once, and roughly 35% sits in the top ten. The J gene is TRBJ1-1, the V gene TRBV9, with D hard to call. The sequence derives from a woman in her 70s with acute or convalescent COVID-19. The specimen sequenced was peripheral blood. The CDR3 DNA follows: TGTGCCAGCAGCGTTGAGGTTTCCCGGAACACTGAAGCTTTCTTT. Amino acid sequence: CASSVEVSRNTEAFF.